Listed here are 29 T cell receptor beta chains from one sample, sequenced in a study of cytomegalovirus exposure and HLA in healthy donors. The primer mix had 60 Vbeta and 13 Jbeta primers. The data were produced by immunoSEQ multiplex PCR, yet TCRdb's version contains in-frame clones alone and is incomplete. This sample yields around 200,000 clones, of which around 74% are seen a single time; about 2.7% belongs to the top ten. The sequencing sample was made of PBMCs. Receptors were obtained from a male donor in good health and CMV-seronegative.

This chain uses TRBV7-3 with TRBJ2-3, with 13 nucleotides matching TRBD2. The V segment lost 2 bases and the J segment 4 bases; nucleotides outside the gene matches: 6. In germline, CDR1 is SGHTA, CDR2 FQGTGA. The CDR3 is 17 amino acids. CDR3 loop: CASSLVGTSGAADTQYF. The CDR3 DNA reads TGTGCCAGCAGCTTAGTCGGGACTAGCGGGGCCGCAGATACGCAGTATTTT.

The chain recombines TRBV30 with TRBJ2-3; 7 bases are a match to TRBD1. The V gene end was trimmed by 2 bases and the J gene end by 0 bases; junction bases not matched to a gene: 5. CDR1 GTSNPN and CDR2 SVGIG come from the germline V gene (reference sequence). The CDR3 spans 15 residues. The CDR3 DNA reads as TGTGCCTGGAGTAGGGGGCGGGCTAGCACAGATACGCAGTATTTT. It yields the protein CAWSRGRASTDTQYF.

V is TRBV6-1 and J is TRBJ1-5, with 7 bases fitting TRBD1. Germline V gives CDR1 MNHNS, CDR2 SASEGT. The V gene end was trimmed by 8 bases and the J gene end by 4 bases; junction bases not matched to a gene: 5. This CDR3 region has 13 residues. CDR3 region: CASGAGGNQPQHF. CDR3 sequence (DNA): TGTGCCAGCGGGGCAGGGGGTAATCAGCCCCAGCATTTT.

The chain combines TRBV6-1 with TRBJ2-1; maybe TRBD1 (5 bases). Germline CDR1 reads MNHNS; CDR2 reads SASEGT. The CDR3 extends over 13 amino acids. Deletions cut 7 bases from V and 5 bases from J, with 12 bases between. Here the CDR3 reads CASIYRWDNEQFF. In DNA, the CDR3 is TGTGCCAGCATTTACAGGTGGGACAATGAGCAGTTCTTC.

Only a few counts were recorded for this clone. The rearrangement joins TRBV2 to TRBJ1-2; 7 nucleotides match TRBD1. Germline CDR1 and CDR2: SNHLY and FYNNEI. Trimming cost V 10 bases and J 6 bases; bases outside gene matches: 8. The CDR3 has 12 residues. CDR3 nucleotide sequence: TGTGCCACCTACAGGGGAGGTGATGGCTACACCTTC. As protein: CATYRGGDGYTF.

This clone was seen more than once but under ten times. Other DNA sequences in this sample translate to the same CDR3. The V call is TRBV7-2, the J call TRBJ2-3; D is undetermined. Germline values: CDR1 SGHTA, CDR2 FQGNSA. The CDR3 is 13 residues long. Trimming cost V 4 bases and J 0 bases, with 5 bases left between them. In DNA form, the CDR3 reads TGTGCCAGCAGCTCGTCTAGCACAGATACGCAGTATTTT. Amino acid sequence: CASSSSSTDTQYF.

The chain couples TRBV7-2 to TRBJ2-1, with D possibly TRBD2 on 6 matching bases. The germline V gene has CDR1 SGHTA and CDR2 FQGNSA. CDR3 length: 16 amino acids. With 4 bases removed from V and 1 base from J, the gap between germline ends came to 14 bases. The CDR3 loop reads CASSSRLVRSYNEQFF. The CDR3 DNA follows: TGTGCCAGCAGCTCCCGACTAGTTCGGTCCTACAATGAGCAGTTCTTC.

The chain combines TRBV5-4 with TRBJ2-5; a possible D gene is TRBD2 (6 bases). The germline V gene encodes CDR1 SGHNT and CDR2 YYREEE (reference sequence). The V end lost 3 bases, the J end lost 4 bases, and 10 bases lay between the germline ends. This CDR3 is built from 13 residues. CDR3 protein: CASSSQGGETQYF. CDR3 nucleotide sequence: TGTGCCAGCAGCTCCCAGGGAGGAGAGACCCAGTACTTC.

The V gene is TRBV30, the J gene TRBJ2-5; 7 bases match TRBD1. V lost 6 bases and J lost 5; bases outside the gene matches: 6. CDR3 size: 12 residues. Germline V CDR1 and CDR2: GTSNPN, SVGIG (reference sequence). CDR3 sequence: CACTDRDETQYF. CDR3 coding DNA: TGTGCCTGCACCGACAGGGACGAGACCCAGTACTTC.

The chain couples TRBV6-1 to TRBJ1-5; a possible D gene is TRBD1 (6 bases). This CDR3 is built from 15 residues. From germline, CDR1 is MNHNS and CDR2 SASEGT. V lost 6 bases and J lost 0, with 12 bases in between. The CDR3 loop is CASRLDRTSNQPQHF. The CDR3 nucleotides are TGTGCCAGCAGATTAGACAGGACTAGCAATCAGCCCCAGCATTTT.

V and J are TRBV27 and TRBJ1-5; 7 nucleotides match TRBD1. The V segment lost 3 bases and the J segment 5 bases; nucleotides outside the gene matches: 4. The CDR3 has 14 amino acids. CDR1 is MNHEY, CDR2 SMNVEV, per germline (reference sequence). This CDR3 is CASSLQGEYQPQHF. For the CDR3, the DNA is TGTGCCAGCAGTTTGCAGGGGGAGTATCAGCCCCAGCATTTT.

This chain joins TRBV2 and TRBJ2-3; D not resolved. The germline V gene encodes CDR1 SNHLY and CDR2 FYNNEI. Trimming pared 4 bases from V and 0 bases from J, leaving 11 bases between. This CDR3 has 15 amino acids. CDR3 DNA: TGTGCCAGCAGTGGGTGGAGTTTTAGCACAGATACGCAGTATTTT. It codes for CASSGWSFSTDTQYF.

V and J are TRBV28 and TRBJ1-4; 7 bases are a match to TRBD1. The V segment lost 2 bases and the J segment 8 bases; nucleotides outside the gene matches: 8. Germline values: CDR1 MDHEN, CDR2 SYDVKM. The CDR3 contains 15 residues. The CDR3 region is CASSLATGSDEKLFF. The CDR3 nucleotides read TGTGCCAGCAGTTTAGCGACAGGGAGTGACGAAAAACTGTTTTTT.

V gene TRBV29-1 combines with J gene TRBJ2-7; 10 positions agree with TRBD2. Germline CDR1 SQVTM, CDR2 ANQGSEA. There are 12 residues in the CDR3. CDR3 DNA sequence: TGCAGTGGGACTAGCGTCGAGTATGAGCAGTACTTC. This codes for CSGTSVEYEQYF.

The V and J genes are TRBV7-6 and TRBJ1-6; tentatively, D is TRBD1 (5 bases). The V end lost 5 bases, the J end lost 6 bases, and 11 bases lay between the germline ends. CDR1 SGHVS and CDR2 FNYEAQ come from the germline V gene. CDR3 size: 14 residues. CDR3 residues: CASSPDSSNSPLHF. Here the CDR3 DNA reads TGTGCCAGCAGCCCTGACAGCTCTAATTCACCCCTCCACTTT.

The rearrangement joins TRBV9 to TRBJ2-3; 10 nucleotides line up with TRBD2. There are 14 residues in the CDR3. V gave up 3 bases and J gave up 6 bases; unmatched junction bases: 4. Germline CDR1 reads SGDLS; CDR2 reads YYNGEE. This chain's CDR3 is CASSDGTSADTQYF. CDR3 nucleotides: TGTGCCAGCAGCGACGGGACTAGCGCGGATACGCAGTATTTT.

The V and J genes are TRBV30 and TRBJ1-5, with 9 positions matching TRBD1. Trimming took 0 bases from V and 5 from J; bases not matched to a gene: 2. The CDR3 covers 14 residues. The germline V gene encodes CDR1 GTSNPN and CDR2 SVGIG (reference sequence). The CDR3 loop is CAWSVRTGDQPQHF. CDR3 coding DNA: TGTGCCTGGAGTGTAAGGACAGGGGATCAGCCCCAGCATTTT.

This clone was seen a few times. The CDR3 nucleotides are TGTGCCAGCAGCAAAGGTGGCAGGGATGGCTACACCTTC. Translated: CASSKGGRDGYTF. The chain carries TRBV21-1 and TRBJ1-2; the D segment call TRBD1 is taken from the table without a DNA check. TRBV21-1 is a documented pseudogene. There are 13 residues in the CDR3.

This clone has just a few counts. The CDR3 region is CASSPEGGADTEAFF. The DNA for the CDR3 is TGTGCCAGCAGCCCCGAAGGGGGTGCGGACACTGAAGCTTTCTTT. The chain combines TRBV16 with TRBJ1-1, with D possibly TRBD1 on 6 matching bases. This CDR3 region has 15 residues. With 4 bases removed from V and 3 bases from J, the gap between germline ends came to 15 bases. Germline lookup yields CDR1 KGHSY and CDR2 FQNENV.

CDR3 in amino acids: CASREGGTEAFF. CDR3 in DNA: TGTGCCAGCAGGGAGGGGGGGACTGAAGCTTTCTTT. The gene calls are TRBV6-1 and TRBJ1-1, with D possibly TRBD1 on 6 matching bases. The CDR3 totals 12 residues. Germline CDR1 is MNHNS and CDR2 is SASEGT. Trimming removed 6 bases at V and 5 bases at J, with 10 bases between.

The chain is built from TRBV15 and TRBJ2-5; D may be TRBD1 (6 bases). The CDR3 extends over 16 amino acids. Germline CDR1 is LNHNV and CDR2 is YYDKDF (reference sequence). Trimming shortened V by 0 bases and J by 5 bases, and 16 bases separated the two germline ends. The CDR3 nucleotides are TGTGCCACCAGCAGAGATAACCCAGGGGCGAAGGAGACCCAGTACTTC. Translation gives CATSRDNPGAKETQYF.

This clone showed up just a few times. The chain combines TRBV6-5 with TRBJ1-5; no reliable D call. CDR3 length equals 13 residues. CDR1 MNHEY and CDR2 SVGAGI come from the germline V gene. V lost 4 bases to trimming and J lost 0 bases, with 4 bases between them. CDR3 residues: CASSSDSNQPQHF. For the CDR3, the DNA is TGTGCCAGCAGTTCAGATAGCAATCAGCCCCAGCATTTT.

This clone has a handful of counts. The chain uses TRBV7-2 and TRBJ2-7, with 7 bases fitting TRBD2. Germline V gene lookup returns CDR1 SGHTA and CDR2 FQGNSA. The CDR3 is 15 residues long. The J segment lost 3 bases and the V segment lost 0 bases, leaving 5 bases of the junction unmatched. CDR3 amino acids: CASSLAAGAVYEQYF. For the CDR3, the DNA is TGTGCCAGCAGCTTAGCGGCGGGAGCGGTCTACGAGCAGTACTTC. Variable domain in full (rest from reference TRBV7-2 and TRBJ2-7): GAGVSQSPSNKVTEKGKDVELRCDPISGHTALYWYRQSLGQGLEFLIYFQGNSAPDKSGLPSDRFSAERTGGSVSTLTIQRTQQEDSAVYLCASSLAAGAVYEQYFGPGTRLTVT.

The V and J genes are TRBV9 and TRBJ1-3; 10 positions match TRBD1. V trimming: 3 bases; J trimming: 0 bases; junction bases outside the gene matches: 6. Per germline, CDR1 SGDLS and CDR2 YYNGEE. The CDR3 covers 17 residues. The CDR3 reads CASSEGQGMSSGNTIYF. The CDR3 DNA sequence: TGTGCCAGCAGCGAGGGACAGGGGATGAGCTCTGGAAACACCATATATTTT.

The chain combines TRBV6-1 with TRBJ2-5, with 9 bases that match TRBD1. CDR1 and CDR2 from the germline V gene are MNHNS and SASEGT. CDR3 length: 13 amino acids. The CDR3 DNA is TGTGCTACCGGGACAGGGAACCAAGAGACCCAGTACTTC. Translating it yields CATGTGNQETQYF.

V usage is TRBV6-5 and J usage is TRBJ2-1; 10 bases map to TRBD2. In germline, CDR1 is MNHEY, CDR2 SVGAGI. The CDR3 totals 15 residues. V trimming: 10 bases; J trimming: 1 base; junction bases outside the gene matches: 7. The CDR3 nucleotides are TGTGCCATCAGGCAAGCGGGGGGGTCCTACAATGAGCAGTTCTTC. Encoded protein: CAIRQAGGSYNEQFF.

The chain links TRBV27 to TRBJ1-5; possibly TRBD1 for D (5 bases). The CDR3 sequence is 14 residues long. The germline V and J ends were trimmed by 2 bases and 5 bases, with 10 bases remaining between them. The V gene's germline CDR1 is MNHEY and CDR2 SMNVEV (reference sequence). CDR3 sequence reads: CASSLPGPDQPQHF. The CDR3 bases are TGTGCCAGCAGTTTACCAGGGCCCGATCAGCCCCAGCATTTT.

This chain joins TRBV7-2 and TRBJ1-5; a possible D gene is TRBD1 (6 bases). Per the germline V gene, CDR1 is SGHTA and CDR2 is FQGNSA. Between the trimmed V and J ends, which lost 5 bases and 1 base, there was a span of 12 bases. The CDR3 is 15 residues long. In DNA, the CDR3 is TGTGCCAGCAGCCCTCCCAGGGGAAGCAATCAGCCCCAGCATTTT. This sequence encodes CASSPPRGSNQPQHF.

The chain employs TRBV7-3 and TRBJ1-1; 8 bases line up with TRBD1. The length of the CDR3 is 14 residues. Trimming cost V 4 bases and J 5 bases; bases outside gene matches: 6. The germline gives CDR1 SGHTA, CDR2 FQGTGA. CDR3 protein: CASSSGTGETEAFF. CDR3 coding DNA: TGTGCCAGCAGCTCCGGGACAGGAGAAACTGAAGCTTTCTTT. The full variable domain, with the rest looked up from reference TRBV7-3 and TRBJ1-1, is GAGVSQTPSNKVTEKGKYVELRCDPISGHTALYWYRQSLGQGPEFLIYFQGTGAADDSGLPNDRFFAVRPEGSVSTLKIQRTERGDSAVYLCASSSGTGETEAFFGQGTRLTVV.